This note documents a single T cell receptor (beta chain) sequence. CDR1 DFQATT and CDR2 SNEGSKA come from the germline V gene (reference sequence). The CDR3 runs 15 residues. Trimming pared 1 base from V and 10 bases from J, leaving 17 bases between. Preparation of the TCRbeta library used unique molecular identifiers. TCRdb reprocessed the PCR reads via MiXCR and lists one record per CDR3 protein. Here the sample spans 450,000 to 600,000 distinct CDR3 sequences, about 33% being singletons. This entry comes from a study of T-cell reconstitution after alpha-beta-depleted transplantation in children. This TCR came from a human donor who donated a stem cell graft to a child with aplastic anemia. The material sequenced was PBMCs from the stem cell graft donor, taken from the stem cell graft. V and J are TRBV20-1 and TRBJ1-6; no firm D call. The CDR3 DNA sequence: TGCAGTGCTAGAGGCCCCGACGGTCGGAGCTCACCCCTCCACTTT. Translation: CSARGPDGRSSPLHF.